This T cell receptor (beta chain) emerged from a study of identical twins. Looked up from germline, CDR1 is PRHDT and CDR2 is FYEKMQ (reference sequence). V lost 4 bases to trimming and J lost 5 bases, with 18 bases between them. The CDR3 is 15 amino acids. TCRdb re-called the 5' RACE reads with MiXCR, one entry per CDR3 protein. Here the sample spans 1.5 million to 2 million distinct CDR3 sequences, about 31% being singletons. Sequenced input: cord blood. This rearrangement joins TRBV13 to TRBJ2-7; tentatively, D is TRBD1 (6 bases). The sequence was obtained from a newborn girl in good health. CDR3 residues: CASSSRDKTCHEQYF. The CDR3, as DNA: TGTGCCAGCAGCTCCAGGGACAAAACCTGCCACGAGCAGTACTTC.